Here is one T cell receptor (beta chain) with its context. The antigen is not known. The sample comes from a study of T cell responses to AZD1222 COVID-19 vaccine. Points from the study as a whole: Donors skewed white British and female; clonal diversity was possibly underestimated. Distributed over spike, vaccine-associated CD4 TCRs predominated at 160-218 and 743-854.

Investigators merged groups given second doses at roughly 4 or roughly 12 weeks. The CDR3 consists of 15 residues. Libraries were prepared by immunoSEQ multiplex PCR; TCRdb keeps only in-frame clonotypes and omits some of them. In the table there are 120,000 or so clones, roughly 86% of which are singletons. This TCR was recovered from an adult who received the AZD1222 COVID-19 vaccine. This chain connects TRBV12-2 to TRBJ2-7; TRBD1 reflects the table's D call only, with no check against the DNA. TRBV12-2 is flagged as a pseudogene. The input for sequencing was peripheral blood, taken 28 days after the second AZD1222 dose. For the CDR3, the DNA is TGTGCAAGTCGCTCCAGACAGGGGGCAACTAGGGAGCAGTACTTC. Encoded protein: CASRSRQGATREQYF.